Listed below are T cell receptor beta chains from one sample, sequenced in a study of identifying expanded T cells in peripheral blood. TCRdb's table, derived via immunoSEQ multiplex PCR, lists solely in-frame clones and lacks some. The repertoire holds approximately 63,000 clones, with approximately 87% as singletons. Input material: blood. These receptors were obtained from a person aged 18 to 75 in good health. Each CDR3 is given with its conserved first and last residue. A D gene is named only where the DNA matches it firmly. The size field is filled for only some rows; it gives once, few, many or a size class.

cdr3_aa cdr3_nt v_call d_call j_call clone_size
CAISSGTGSYEQYF TGTGCCATCAGTTCCGGGACAGGCTCCTACGAGCAGTACTTC TRBV10-3 TRBD1 TRBJ2-7 NA
CASSQLGQETQYF TGTGCCAGCAGCCAGCTGGGCCAAGAGACCCAGTACTTC TRBV5-4 NA TRBJ2-5 NA
CASRTQRQGARRNEQFF TGTGCCAGCAGAACACAGAGACAGGGGGCGCGCCGCAATGAGCAGTTCTTC TRBV27 TRBD1 TRBJ2-1 NA
CASSEAGVDEQYF TGTGCCAGCAGTGAGGCGGGGGTAGACGAGCAGTACTTC TRBV2 TRBD2 TRBJ2-7 NA
CASSPTGGSGSSEQYF TGCGCCAGCAGCCCCACAGGGGGTAGCGGGAGTTCCGAGCAGTACTTC TRBV4-3 NA TRBJ2-7 NA
CASSLGPFTGELFF TGTGCCAGCAGCTTAGGACCGTTCACCGGGGAGCTGTTTTTT TRBV11-2 NA TRBJ2-2 NA
CASSLGGGHGELFF TGTGCCAGCAGCTTAGGTGGCGGTCACGGGGAGCTGTTTTTT TRBV11-3 NA TRBJ2-2 once
CASSWDRAEQYF TGTGCCAGCAGCTGGGACAGGGCCGAGCAGTACTTC TRBV5-4 TRBD1 TRBJ2-7 once
CASSQAWSDGKNTEAFF TGTGCCAGCAGCCAAGCATGGTCAGATGGGAAGAACACTGAAGCTTTCTTT TRBV4-2 NA TRBJ1-1 few
CASSNLGNEQFF TGTGCCAGTAGTAACCTCGGCAATGAGCAGTTCTTC TRBV19 NA TRBJ2-1 NA
CASSSDTGANVLTF TGCGCCAGCAGCTCGGATACTGGGGCCAACGTCCTGACTTTC TRBV5-1 NA TRBJ2-6 NA
CASSSRGGAAGRNEQYF TGTGCCAGTTCTTCCCGCGGGGGGGCCGCGGGTCGGAACGAGCAGTACTTC TRBV19 TRBD2 TRBJ2-7 NA
CASSETGTGQPQHF TGTGCCAGCAGTGAAACAGGGACTGGTCAGCCCCAGCATTTT TRBV6-1 NA TRBJ1-5 NA
CASSHWTGRNTEAFF TGCGCCAGCAGCCATTGGACAGGGAGGAACACTGAAGCTTTCTTT TRBV4-1 TRBD1 TRBJ1-1 NA
CASTWVGNTIYF TGTGCCAGCACCTGGGTAGGAAACACCATATATTTT TRBV7-9 NA TRBJ1-3 few
CASSLITTNEKLFF TGTGCCAGCAGCTTAATAACAACTAATGAAAAACTGTTTTTT TRBV7-2 NA TRBJ1-4 NA
CAWSVLGPTDTQYF TGTGCCTGGAGTGTACTTGGGCCTACAGATACGCAGTATTTT TRBV30 NA TRBJ2-3 NA
CASSQELAGYEQYF TGTGCCAGCAGCCAGGAACTAGCTGGCTACGAGCAGTACTTC TRBV4-2 NA TRBJ2-7 NA
CASSIGGTGWSGANVLTF TGTGCCAGTAGTATAGGCGGGACAGGGTGGTCTGGGGCCAACGTCCTGACTTTC TRBV19 TRBD1 TRBJ2-6 NA
CASSESGGAETQYF TGCGCCAGCAGTGAGTCTGGGGGGGCCGAGACCCAGTACTTC TRBV10-2 NA TRBJ2-5 NA
CASSQRGDLGNEQFF TGTGCCAGCAGTCAAAGGGGGGACCTGGGCAATGAGCAGTTCTTC TRBV6-1 NA TRBJ2-1 NA
CASRHPGETQYF TGTGCCAGCCGTCACCCGGGAGAGACCCAGTACTTC TRBV27 NA TRBJ2-5 NA
CASSNRGHTYEQYF TGTGCCAGCAGCAACAGGGGGCATACCTACGAGCAGTACTTC TRBV7-3 TRBD1 TRBJ2-7 few
CASSQGDLLVLPGELFF TGTGCCAGCAGCCAAGGGGACCTCTTAGTCCTTCCCGGGGAGCTGTTTTTT TRBV14 NA TRBJ2-2 once
CAWSEGDRGQGYTF TGTGCCTGGAGTGAGGGGGACAGGGGGCAAGGCTACACCTTC TRBV30 TRBD1 TRBJ1-2 NA
CASSYSGRAYEQYF TGTGCCAGCAGTTACTCGGGCAGGGCGTACGAGCAGTACTTC TRBV6-5 NA TRBJ2-7 NA
CASSEAGRSGEQYF TGTGCCAGCAGTGAAGCAGGCAGGTCCGGCGAGCAGTACTTC TRBV25-1 NA TRBJ2-7 once
CATDEVSSTGELFF TGTGCCACTGACGAGGTTTCGAGCACCGGGGAGCTGTTTTTT TRBV15 NA TRBJ2-2 NA
CAISELLGSDEQFF TGTGCCATCAGTGAGTTGCTCGGTTCCGATGAGCAGTTCTTC TRBV10-3 NA TRBJ2-1 few
CASSAFVESGGIFF TGCGCCAGCAGTGCCTTTGTTGAAAGCGGGGGGATTTTCTTC TRBV10-2 TRBD2 TRBJ2-1 NA
CASTGEVNTGELFF TGTGCCAGCACCGGCGAGGTTAACACCGGGGAGCTGTTTTTT TRBV7-6 NA TRBJ2-2 NA
CASSPGTATNEKLFF TGTGCCAGCAGCCCTGGAACAGCAACTAATGAAAAACTGTTTTTT TRBV5-4 NA TRBJ1-4 once
CASSPGVYEQYF TGCGCCAGCAGCCCTGGGGTATACGAGCAGTACTTC TRBV5-1 NA TRBJ2-7 NA
CASSSQGAGDGYTF TGTGCCAGCAGTTCCCAGGGGGCGGGAGATGGCTACACCTTC TRBV28 TRBD1 TRBJ1-2 NA
CASSLVGGQSTDTQYF TGTGCCAGCAGCTTAGTAGGAGGACAGAGCACAGATACGCAGTATTTT TRBV7-2 NA TRBJ2-3 NA
CASSDGLAGGELFF TGTGCCAGCAGTGACGGACTAGCGGGAGGGGAGCTGTTTTTT TRBV6-4 TRBD2 TRBJ2-2 NA
CASSSHGTGGDTQYF TGTGCCAGCAGCTCCCACGGGACAGGGGGAGATACGCAGTATTTT TRBV28 TRBD1 TRBJ2-3 few
CASSERPTGEQYF TGTGCCAGCAGTGAAAGGCCCACAGGGGAGCAGTACTTC TRBV6-1 NA TRBJ2-7 NA
CASSLEPLRALDRGTGNTIYF TGCGCCAGCAGCTTGGAGCCTTTAAGGGCTTTGGACAGGGGTACTGGAAACACCATATATTTT TRBV5-1 TRBD1 TRBJ1-3 few
CASSRARDNQNEQFF TGTGCCAGCAGCCGAGCCCGGGACAACCAAAATGAGCAGTTCTTC TRBV7-9 NA TRBJ2-1 NA
CASSQAGQGPEQYF TGTGCCAGCAGCCAAGCGGGACAGGGGCCCGAGCAGTACTTC TRBV4-2 TRBD1 TRBJ2-7 NA
CASSSGTENEKLFF TGTGCCAGCAGTTCCGGGACAGAAAATGAAAAACTGTTTTTT TRBV28 TRBD1 TRBJ1-4 NA
CAWSGAPSNQPQHF TGTGCCTGGAGTGGAGCGCCCTCAAATCAGCCCCAGCATTTT TRBV30 NA TRBJ1-5 NA
CASSLDYTGLGNTEAFF TGTGCCAGCAGCTTGGATTATACAGGGTTAGGGAACACTGAAGCTTTCTTT TRBV13 NA TRBJ1-1 NA
CARSPGTMGEQYF TGTGCCAGGAGTCCCGGGACAATGGGTGAGCAGTACTTC TRBV2 NA TRBJ2-7 NA
CASSATSGGLGETQYF TGTGCCAGCAGCGCTACTAGCGGGGGGCTCGGGGAGACCCAGTACTTC TRBV9 TRBD2 TRBJ2-5 once
CASRRQGGGNEQFF TGTGCCAGCAGGAGACAGGGCGGGGGCAATGAGCAGTTCTTC TRBV28 NA TRBJ2-1 NA
CAWSEGLFSYEQYF TGTGCCTGGAGTGAGGGACTCTTCTCCTACGAGCAGTACTTC TRBV30 NA TRBJ2-7 NA
CASSPEAGYGYTF TGTGCCAGCTCACCAGAAGCAGGGTATGGCTACACCTTC TRBV18 NA TRBJ1-2 NA